The subject of this entry is one TCR beta chain. Its binding antigen is unknown. Base qualities are not at hand, and no much larger clone is one base apart. The data were taken from a study of monozygotic twins with cystic fibrosis (dated by TCRdb to about 2021). Background for the entire study: About 3 micrograms of fragmented DNA went through approximately 15 PCR cycles to produce barcoded libraries. TCR beta repertoires were compared within and between 16 monozygotic twin pairs with cystic fibrosis so that genetic influence on V and J gene usage could be assessed. The cohort included ten female and six male twin pairs, mostly children and adolescents, aged roughly 2.0 to 40 years with a median of roughly 10 years. On the day blood was drawn, the twins' weight-for-height and FEVPerc (FEV1 disease centile) were ranked against those of the roughly 970 cohort participants. Data for three of the twin pairs had already been reported earlier in a different context. What the work shows at the level of the full study, not this receptor alone: Significantly higher nucleotide-identical clonotype sharing was observed within monozygotic CF twin pairs than between unrelated CF individuals (P = 0.000026, Mann-Whitney). V gene usage was most similar to the co-twin in 13 of 16 pairs, and J usage was most similar to the co-twin in 8 of 16 pairs, which suggests genetic constraints. Simpson clonality tended to be low (median approximately 0.0095), which suggests a naive-dominated repertoire, although clonality was higher in the most severely affected patients. The cohort was small, and the number of shared CDR3s showed no association with age, concordance or disease severity.

TCR beta CDR3 regions were amplified by multiplex PCR with the immunoSEQ immune profiling system according to the manufacturer's instructions. An Illumina NextSeq system was used for sequencing. The original pipeline was this. Sequence data were processed on the immunoSEQ Analyzer platform, and clonality was computed as the square root of Simpson's index of productive rearrangements. Jensen-Shannon distance served as the measure of similarity in V and J usage, while OLGA was used to compute CDR3 generation probabilities. The immuneACCESS database (August 2020) and VDJdb (December 2020) were searched for shared CDR3 sequences. TCRdb mirrors the immuneACCESS table, restricted to in-frame sequences. Some clones are absent from its copies; in checked studies, under half trace to an unresolved V gene, and the reason for the others is unknown. That table furnishes V, J and clone size, whereas the DNA furnished D and trimming. The sample has around 7,500 clones on record, 94% of them singletons. Clones ranked in the top ten supply approximately 0.54% of the sample.

Reading from cysteine to phenylalanine, the CDR3 counts 14 amino acids. Here the CDR3 DNA is all that survives: 42 bases in frame from base 1. Taken from the germline V gene (reference sequence), the CDR1 and CDR2 loops are MNHNY and SVGAGI. V sheds 5 bases and J sheds 6 bases, leaving 16 bases between their ends. The twin pairs came from the European Cystic Fibrosis Twin and Sibling Study Cohort, which recruited patients from over a hundred CF clinics across 14 European countries. Both zygosity and CFTR genotype were checked in-house, and zygosity was tested with multiplex PCR across nine short tandem repeat loci. Each twin gave a peripheral blood sample, and clinical parameters were documented on that same day of blood sampling. Genomic DNA was isolated from peripheral blood cells with phenol/chloroform and kept in TE buffer at 4 degrees C.

The receptor was isolated from a boy aged 2-15 years with cystic fibrosis. The rearrangement joined TRBV6-6 to TRBJ1-1; TRBD1 is perhaps the D gene, given 5 matching bases. The sequencing input was blood. The DNA sequence is given as TGTGCCAGCAGTCCCAGGGTGGTAGTTCCTGAAGCTTTCTTT. This encodes CASSPRVVVPEAFF.